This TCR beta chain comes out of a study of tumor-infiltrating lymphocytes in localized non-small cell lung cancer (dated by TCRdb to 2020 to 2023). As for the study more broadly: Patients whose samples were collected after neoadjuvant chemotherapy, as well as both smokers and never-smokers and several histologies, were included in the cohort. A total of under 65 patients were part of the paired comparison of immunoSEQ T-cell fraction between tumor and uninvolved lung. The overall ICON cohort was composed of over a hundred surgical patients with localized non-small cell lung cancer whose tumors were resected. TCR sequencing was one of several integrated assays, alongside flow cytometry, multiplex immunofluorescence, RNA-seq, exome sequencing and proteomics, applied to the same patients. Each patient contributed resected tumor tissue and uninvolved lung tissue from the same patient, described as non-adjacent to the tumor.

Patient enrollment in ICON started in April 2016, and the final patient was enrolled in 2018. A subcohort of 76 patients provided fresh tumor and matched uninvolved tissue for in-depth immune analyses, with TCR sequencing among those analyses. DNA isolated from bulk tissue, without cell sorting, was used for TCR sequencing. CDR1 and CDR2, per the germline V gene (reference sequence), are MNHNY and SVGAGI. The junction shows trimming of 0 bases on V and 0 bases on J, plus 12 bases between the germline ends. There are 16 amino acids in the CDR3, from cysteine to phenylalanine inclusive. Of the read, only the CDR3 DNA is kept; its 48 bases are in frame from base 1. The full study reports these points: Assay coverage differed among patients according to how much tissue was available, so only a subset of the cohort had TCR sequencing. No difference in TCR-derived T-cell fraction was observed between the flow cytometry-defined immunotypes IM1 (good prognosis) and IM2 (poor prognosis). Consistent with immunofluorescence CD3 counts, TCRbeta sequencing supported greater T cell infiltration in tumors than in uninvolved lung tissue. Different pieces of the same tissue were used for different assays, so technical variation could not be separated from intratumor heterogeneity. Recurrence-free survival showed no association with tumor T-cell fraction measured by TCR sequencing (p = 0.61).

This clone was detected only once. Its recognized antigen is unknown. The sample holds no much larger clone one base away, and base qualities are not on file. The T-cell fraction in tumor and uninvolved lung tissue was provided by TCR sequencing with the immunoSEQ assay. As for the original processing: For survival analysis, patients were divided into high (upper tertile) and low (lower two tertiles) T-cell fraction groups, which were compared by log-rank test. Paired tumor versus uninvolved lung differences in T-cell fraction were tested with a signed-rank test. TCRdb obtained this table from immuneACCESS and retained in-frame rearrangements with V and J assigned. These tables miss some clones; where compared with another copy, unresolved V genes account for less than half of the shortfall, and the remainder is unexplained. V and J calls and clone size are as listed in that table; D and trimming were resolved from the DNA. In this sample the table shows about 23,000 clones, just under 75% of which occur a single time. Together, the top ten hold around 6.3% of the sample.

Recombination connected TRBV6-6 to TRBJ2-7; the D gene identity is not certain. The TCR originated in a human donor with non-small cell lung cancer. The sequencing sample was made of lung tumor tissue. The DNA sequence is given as TGTGCCAGCAGTTACTCGGTCACATCTCCCTCCTACGAGCAGTACTTC. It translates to CASSYSVTSPSYEQYF.